Presented here are 19 T cell receptor beta chains from one specimen sequenced in a study of blood T cell repertoires in COVID-19. The method was immunoSEQ multiplex PCR; TCRdb's version includes in-frame clones alone and lacks a portion of them. The sample lists some 90,000 clones; about 90% were seen once. Sample: peripheral blood. The receptors derive from a man aged 50 to 59 with COVID-19, enrolled during active disease.

This clone was seen only a few times. The chain is built from TRBV6-4 and TRBJ2-3; TRBD2 might be the D (6 bases). CDR3 length: 13 amino acids. From germline, CDR1 is MRHNA and CDR2 SNTAGT. Trimming took off 4 bases at V and 1 base at J, with 6 bases between the two ends. CDR3 residues: CASSASGTDTQYF. In DNA, the CDR3 is TGTGCCAGCAGTGCTAGCGGCACAGATACGCAGTATTTT.

The chain employs TRBV5-4 and TRBJ1-2; TRBD1 is a possible D gene (5 bases). V lost 1 base, J lost 8 bases, and 27 bases lay in between. CDR1 and CDR2 from the germline V gene are SGHNT and YYREEE (reference sequence). This CDR3 spans 18 amino acids. The CDR3 DNA is TGTGCCAGCAGCTTGTCGAAAATTGGCGCAGGGAAGGTGGGGGGCTACACCTTC. This encodes CASSLSKIGAGKVGGYTF.

This chain uses TRBV2 with TRBJ1-1, with D hard to call. This CDR3 contains 13 residues. Trimming pared 1 base from V and 6 bases from J, leaving 9 bases between. Germline CDR1 reads SNHLY; CDR2 reads FYNNEI. CDR3 sequence reads: CASSEVRESEAFF. CDR3 DNA sequence: TGTGCCAGCAGTGAAGTACGAGAGTCTGAAGCTTTCTTT. Supplemented by reference TRBV2 and TRBJ1-1, the full variable domain reads EPEVTQTPSHQVTQMGQEVILRCVPISNHLYFYWYRQILGQKVEFLVSFYNNEISEKSEIFDDQFSVERPDGSNFTLKIRSTKLEDSAMYFCASSEVRESEAFFGQGTRLTVV.

Comment on this clone: One junction end does not reproduce the germline sequence, and a read error may be involved. V and J are TRBV6-1 and TRBJ1-2, with TRBD1 matching over 9 bases. This CDR3 has 12 residues. Germline values: CDR1 MNHNS, CDR2 SASEGT. CDR3 sequence: CASSEVRDRDAF. The CDR3 DNA is TGTGCCAGCAGTGAAGTAAGGGACAGGGACGCCTTC.

The chain employs TRBV2 and TRBJ1-1; possible D gene TRBD1, 6 bases. The CDR3 loop spans 12 amino acids. Germline loops: CDR1 SNHLY, CDR2 FYNNEI. Trimming took off 6 bases at V and 4 bases at J, with 9 bases between the two ends. CDR3 amino acids: CASSPGVTEAFF. The CDR3 nucleotides read TGTGCCAGCAGCCCAGGGGTCACTGAAGCTTTCTTT.

The chain recombines TRBV9 with TRBJ1-2; 7 bases align to TRBD1. The ends lost 3 bases at V and 4 bases at J; junction bases unmatched: 3. CDR1 and CDR2 (germline): SGDLS, YYNGEE. This CDR3 spans 13 amino acids. CDR3 bases: TGTGCCAGCAGCGGGGGACAGTCCTATGGCTACACCTTC. Translation gives CASSGGQSYGYTF.

The J gene is TRBJ1-5, the V gene TRBV11-2, with D uncertain. V lost 1 base, J lost 4 bases, and 11 bases lay in between. Germline V gene sequence: CDR1 SGHAT, CDR2 FQNNGV. The CDR3 loop spans 15 amino acids. CDR3 nucleotide sequence: TGTGCCAGCAGCTTAGCGACCCACGGGAATCAGCCCCAGCATTTT. Its protein product is CASSLATHGNQPQHF.

The V call is TRBV28, the J call TRBJ2-1, with 10 positions matching TRBD1. The CDR3 length is 14 residues. The germline CDR1 and CDR2 sequences are MDHEN and SYDVKM. V dropped 7 bases and J dropped 4; count of bases not matched to a gene: 4. The CDR3 DNA is TGTGCCAGCACAGACAGGGGGCCTTACAATGAGCAGTTCTTC. Its translation is CASTDRGPYNEQFF.

The V and J genes are TRBV12-3 or TRBV12-4 and TRBJ1-5; no clear D gene. This CDR3 has 13 residues. Trimming removed 3 bases at V and 3 bases at J, with 6 bases between. The CDR3 nucleotides read TGTGCCAGCAGTTTCGGTGACAATCAGCCCCAGCATTTT. Protein: CASSFGDNQPQHF.

V gene TRBV4-2 combines with J gene TRBJ1-6, with D tentatively TRBD1 (5 bases). Trimming removed 1 base at V and 8 bases at J, with 6 bases between. Germline V lookup: CDR1 LGHNA, CDR2 YNFKEQ. This CDR3 is built from 13 residues. The CDR3 coding sequence is TGTGCCAGCAGCCAAGGGGGGGATTCACCCCTCCACTTT. Its protein product is CASSQGGDSPLHF.

This chain joins TRBV19 and TRBJ2-4, with TRBD2 matching 7 bases. The CDR3 contains 16 residues. Germline CDR1 and CDR2: LNHDA and SQIVND (reference sequence). Trimming cost V 4 bases and J 4 bases; bases outside gene matches: 10. CDR3 DNA: TGTGCCAGTAGTAACCCGGGACTATGGGGGAAAAACATTCAGTACTTC. Its protein product is CASSNPGLWGKNIQYF.

The chain is built from TRBV12-3 or TRBV12-4 and TRBJ2-3; D gene ambiguous. The CDR3 is 12 amino acids. Trimming took off 3 bases at V and 2 bases at J, with 3 bases between the two ends. The CDR3 bases are TGTGCCAGCAGTTTCGTCACAGATACGCAGTATTTT. It specifies CASSFVTDTQYF.

The chain is built from TRBV4-1 and TRBJ1-5; 8 bases are shared with TRBD1. Trimming at V came to 3 bases and at J to 7 bases, leaving 11 bases not matched to a gene. The germline V gene has CDR1 MGHRA and CDR2 YSYEKL. The CDR3 extends over 16 amino acids. CDR3 sequence (DNA): TGCGCCAGCAGCCAGGGCCCGGGACAGGAATACCAGCCCCAGCATTTT. Protein: CASSQGPGQEYQPQHF.

This clone showed up just a few times. This chain joins TRBV10-3 and TRBJ2-7, with D tentatively TRBD2 (5 bases). Germline V gene data show CDR1 as ENHRY and CDR2 as SYGVKD. V lost 7 bases, J lost 0 bases, and 13 bases lay in between. This CDR3 is 14 amino acids long. CDR3 DNA sequence: TGTGCCATCACAGAGCGGCAGAGCTCCTACGAGCAGTACTTC. Translation: CAITERQSSYEQYF.

The rearrangement links TRBV21-1 to TRBJ2-5; the table names TRBD2, a call not compared with the DNA. TRBV21-1 represents a pseudogene. This CDR3 is built from 14 residues. For the CDR3, the DNA is TGTGCCAGCAGCAAGAAGGGAGACGGGGAGACCCAGTACTTC. Amino acid sequence: CASSKKGDGETQYF.

The rearrangement uses TRBV2 and TRBJ2-7; TRBD1 matches at 10 bases. Germline V gene sequence: CDR1 SNHLY, CDR2 FYNNEI. J gave up 4 bases and V 5 bases, and 8 bases lay outside the gene matches. The CDR3 sequence is 15 residues long. CDR3: CASSPRTGGTYEQYF. In DNA form, the CDR3 reads TGTGCCAGCAGTCCTAGGACAGGGGGGACTTACGAGCAGTACTTC.

The chain couples TRBV6-6 to TRBJ2-2; weak D call: TRBD2 (5 bases). This CDR3 comprises 13 residues. Trimming cost V 6 bases and J 6 bases, with 11 bases left between them. Germline V gene sequence: CDR1 MNHNY, CDR2 SVGAGI (reference sequence). The DNA for the CDR3 is TGTGCCAGCAGGACTATTCAGGCCGGGGAGCTGTTTTTT. Amino acids: CASRTIQAGELFF.

This clone was counted once. J is TRBJ1-1 and V is TRBV2; 8 positions match TRBD1. Germline V gene data show CDR1 as SNHLY and CDR2 as FYNNEI. The CDR3 length is 13 residues. The V and J ends lost 9 bases and 4 bases, in that order; junction bases with no gene match: 7. This chain's CDR3 is CASTPGQATEAFF. The DNA of the CDR3 is TGTGCCAGTACCCCGGGACAGGCCACTGAAGCTTTCTTT.

This rearrangement joins TRBV5-1 to TRBJ2-3, with D tentatively TRBD1 (6 bases). The CDR3 is 16 residues long. V lost 5 bases and J 0 bases, leaving 16 bases between the germline ends. The V gene's germline CDR1 is SGHRS and CDR2 YFSETQ. Here the CDR3 DNA reads TGCGCCAGCAGGGGCGTGGGGGACATTAGCACAGATACGCAGTATTTT. It encodes CASRGVGDISTDTQYF.